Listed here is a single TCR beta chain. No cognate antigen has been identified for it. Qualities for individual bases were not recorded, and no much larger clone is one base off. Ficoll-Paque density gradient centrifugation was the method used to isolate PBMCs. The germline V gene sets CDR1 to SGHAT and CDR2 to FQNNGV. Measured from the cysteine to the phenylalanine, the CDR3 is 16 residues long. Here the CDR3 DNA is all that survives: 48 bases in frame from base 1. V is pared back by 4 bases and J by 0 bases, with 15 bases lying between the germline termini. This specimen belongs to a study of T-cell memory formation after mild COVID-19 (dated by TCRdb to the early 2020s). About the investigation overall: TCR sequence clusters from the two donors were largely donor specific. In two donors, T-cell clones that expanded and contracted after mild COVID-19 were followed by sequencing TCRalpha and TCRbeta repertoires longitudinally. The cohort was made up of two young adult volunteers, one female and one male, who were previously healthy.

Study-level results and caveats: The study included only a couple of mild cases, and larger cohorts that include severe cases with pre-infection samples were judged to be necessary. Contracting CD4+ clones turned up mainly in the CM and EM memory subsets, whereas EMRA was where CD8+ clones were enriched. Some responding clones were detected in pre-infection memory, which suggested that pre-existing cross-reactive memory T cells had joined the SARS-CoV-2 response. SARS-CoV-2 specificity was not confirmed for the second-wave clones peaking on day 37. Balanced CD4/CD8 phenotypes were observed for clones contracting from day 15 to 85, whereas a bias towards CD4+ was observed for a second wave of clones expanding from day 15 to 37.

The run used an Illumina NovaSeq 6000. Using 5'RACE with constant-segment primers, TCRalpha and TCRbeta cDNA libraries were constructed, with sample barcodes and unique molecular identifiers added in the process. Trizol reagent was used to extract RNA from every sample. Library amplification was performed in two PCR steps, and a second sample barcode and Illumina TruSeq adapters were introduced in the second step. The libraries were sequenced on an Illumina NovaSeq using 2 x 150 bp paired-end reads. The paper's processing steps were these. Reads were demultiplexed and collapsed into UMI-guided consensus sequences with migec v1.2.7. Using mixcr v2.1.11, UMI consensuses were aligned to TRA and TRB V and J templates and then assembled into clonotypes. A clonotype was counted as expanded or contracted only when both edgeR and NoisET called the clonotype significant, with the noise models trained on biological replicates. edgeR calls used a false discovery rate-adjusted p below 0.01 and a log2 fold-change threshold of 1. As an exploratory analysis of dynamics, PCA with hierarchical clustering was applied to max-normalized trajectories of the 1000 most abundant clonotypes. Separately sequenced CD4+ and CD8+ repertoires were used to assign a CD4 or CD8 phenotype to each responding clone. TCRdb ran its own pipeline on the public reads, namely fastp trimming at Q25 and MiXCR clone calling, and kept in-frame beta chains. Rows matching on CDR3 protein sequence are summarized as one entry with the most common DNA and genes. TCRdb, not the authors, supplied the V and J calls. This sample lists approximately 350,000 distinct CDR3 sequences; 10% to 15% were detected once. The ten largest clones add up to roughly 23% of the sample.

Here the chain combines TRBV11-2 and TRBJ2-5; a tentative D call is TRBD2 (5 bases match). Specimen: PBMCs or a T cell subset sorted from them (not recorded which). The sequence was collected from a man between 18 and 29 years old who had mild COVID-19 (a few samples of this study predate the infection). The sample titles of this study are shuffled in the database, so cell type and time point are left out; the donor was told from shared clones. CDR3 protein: CASSSGRDLYQETQYF. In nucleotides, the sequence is TGTGCCAGCAGCTCAGGACGGGATTTGTACCAAGAGACCCAGTACTTC.